This TCR beta chain emerged from a study of shared clonotypes between healthy human individuals. Study outcomes and limitations: With a handful of donors compared, about 5% of naive CD4 clonotypes were shared.

There are 17 residues in the CDR3. J was trimmed by 4 bases and V by 2 bases; bases with no gene match: 11. CDR1 and CDR2 (germline): MNHEY, SMNVEV (reference sequence). A word on this clone: Its antigen is not identified.

Profiling relied on immunoSEQ multiplex PCR, and the TCRdb table lists in-frame clones only, not all of them. The table lists over 2 million clones, less than 95% of them singletons, with roughly 0.34% in the top ten. Donors, without exception, were Caucasian adults residing in Nashville, Tennessee. The chain uses TRBV27 and TRBJ2-7, with TRBD2 identical over 10 bases. The sequencing input was naive CD4+ T cells from PBMCs. The subset is: CD45RA+ positively selected. The TCR sequence derives from a man between 18 and 35 years old in good health. Some clones in this sample may be carry-over from other donors' samples. CDR3 region: CASSLSGTSVLRYEQYF. The DNA of the CDR3 is TGTGCCAGCAGTTTAAGTGGGACTAGCGTCCTTCGGTACGAGCAGTACTTC.